A single sample is the source of the 25 T cell receptor beta chains below, sequenced in a study of CD8 T cells in ankylosing spondylitis. From the 5' RACE reads, TCRdb called clonotypes with MiXCR, one entry per CDR3 protein. The sample yields 250,000 to 400,000 distinct CDR3 sequences, approximately 10% seen once. The source material was blood, either unsorted or a sorted T cell fraction (not recorded which). Receptor source: a female donor with ankylosing spondylitis or in good health (not recorded which).

This clonotype has at least ten counts. The chain carries TRBV20-1 and TRBJ2-7, with a possible D match to TRBD2 (5 bases). Germline V gene data show CDR1 as DFQATT and CDR2 as SNEGSKA (reference sequence). The CDR3 is 14 amino acids. V lost 5 bases to trimming and J lost 2 bases, with 16 bases between them. The CDR3 bases are TGCAGTGCTCCCGGGGAATATCACCCCTACGAGCAGTACTTC. Its translation: CSAPGEYHPYEQYF.

This clonotype has ten or more counts. This sequence joins TRBV20-1 and TRBJ2-4, with TRBD1 matching over 8 bases. The J segment lost 6 bases and the V segment lost 0 bases, leaving 1 base of the junction unmatched. CDR3 length equals 13 residues. CDR1 is DFQATT and CDR2 is SNEGSKA in the germline V gene (reference sequence). The CDR3: CSAREGTGNIQYF. The DNA of the CDR3 is TGCAGTGCTAGAGAGGGGACAGGAAACATTCAGTACTTC.

V gene TRBV13 combines with J gene TRBJ2-1; D remains unclear. The CDR3 runs to 18 residues. Trimming cost V 2 bases and J 0 bases, with 17 bases left between them. Germline loops: CDR1 PRHDT, CDR2 FYEKMQ (reference sequence). The CDR3 spells CASSLFQPTPSSYNEQFF. Here the CDR3 DNA reads TGTGCCAGCAGCTTATTTCAACCGACTCCCAGCTCCTACAATGAGCAGTTCTTC. The full variable domain, with the rest looked up from reference TRBV13 and TRBJ2-1, is AAGVIQSPRHLIKEKRETATLKCYPIPRHDTVYWYQQGPGQDPQFLISFYEKMQSDKGSIPDRFSAQQFSDYHSELNMSSLELGDSALYFCASSLFQPTPSSYNEQFFGPGTRLTVL.

This clonotype was seen only once. A much larger clone lies a single base off, so this may be a read error. The chain joins TRBV7-2 to TRBJ2-7; 10 bases line up with TRBD1. Germline-derived CDR1 and CDR2 are SGHTA and FQGNSA. The CDR3 extends over 14 amino acids. CDR3 nucleotides: TGTGCCAGCAGCTTCGACAGGGGGCTTTACGGGCAGTACTTC. This codes for CASSFDRGLYGQYF.

The chain combines TRBV5-1 with TRBJ2-7; TRBD2 matches at 10 bases. V trimming: 4 bases; J trimming: 7 bases; junction bases outside the gene matches: 8. CDR1 SGHRS and CDR2 YFSETQ come from the germline V gene. The CDR3 loop spans 14 amino acids. CDR3 protein: CASSISGRAEEQYF. DNA for the CDR3: TGCGCCAGCAGCATCAGCGGGAGGGCGGAAGAGCAGTACTTC.

Many counts were recorded for this clonotype. The J gene is TRBJ1-2, the V gene TRBV10-3, with D unresolved. The V end was cut by 0 bases, the J end by 12 bases, with 8 bases between. This CDR3 spans 11 amino acids. CDR1 ENHRY and CDR2 SYGVKD come from the germline V gene. CDR3 in DNA: TGTGCCATCAGTGAGTCCCGGGTCCACACCTTC. Protein sequence: CAISESRVHTF.

Points on this clonotype: The CDR3 does not end in the conserved phenylalanine or tryptophan, so this is likely a read error. CDR3 amino acids: CASGGNQPQHS. CDR3 nucleotide sequence: TGTGCCAGCGGCGGCAATCAGCCCCAGCATTCT. This chain uses TRBV7-2 with TRBJ1-5; D gene uncertain. The CDR3 contains 11 residues. V lost 8 bases, J lost 2 bases, and 4 bases lay in between. The germline V gene encodes CDR1 SGHTA and CDR2 FQGNSA.

This clonotype was detected ten times or more. The V call is TRBV7-3, the J call TRBJ2-7; the match to TRBD2 covers 7 bases. Germline lookup yields CDR1 SGHTA and CDR2 FQGTGA. Losses at the gene ends were 5 bases for V and 3 bases for J; bases not matched to a gene: 13. The CDR3 sequence is 16 residues long. This CDR3 reads CASSPIFSGDHYEQYF. CDR3 DNA sequence: TGTGCCAGCAGCCCGATTTTCAGCGGGGATCACTACGAGCAGTACTTC.

J is TRBJ2-7 and V is TRBV5-5; D unresolved. Germline loops: CDR1 SGHKS, CDR2 YYEKEE (reference sequence). CDR3 length equals 15 residues. Trimming cost V 0 bases and J 0 bases, with 10 bases left between them. CDR3 sequence: CASSLVSGYSYEQYF. DNA for the CDR3: TGTGCCAGCAGCTTGGTGTCCGGGTACTCCTACGAGCAGTACTTC.

Only a few counts were recorded for this clonotype. The chain links TRBV2 to TRBJ2-3; D is uncertain. Trimming removed 2 bases from V and 8 bases from J, with 17 bases in between. This CDR3 region has 15 residues. Germline V gives CDR1 SNHLY, CDR2 FYNNEI. This CDR3 reads CASSESSVALVTQYF. CDR3 nucleotides: TGTGCCAGCAGTGAATCTTCCGTAGCTCTGGTTACGCAGTATTTT.

The rearrangement links TRBV9 to TRBJ2-1; TRBD2 matches 7 bases. The CDR3 has 16 amino acids. CDR1 and CDR2 from the germline V gene are SGDLS and YYNGEE. Unmatched junction bases numbered 10, after V lost 4 bases and J lost 3 bases. CDR3 nucleotides: TGTGCCAGCAGCCCCCTCCGGGACTATCGCTACAATGAGCAGTTCTTC. Its translation: CASSPLRDYRYNEQFF.

At least ten counts were recorded for this clonotype. V usage is TRBV7-8 and J usage is TRBJ2-1, with a tentative D call TRBD2 (5 bases). The CDR3 extends over 15 amino acids. Germline V CDR1 and CDR2: SGHVS, FQNEAQ. The V gene lost 1 base and the J gene lost 4 bases, with 11 bases spanning the gap. The CDR3 DNA sequence: TGTGCCAGCAGCTTAGGAGGGAGCAAGTACAATGAGCAGTTCTTC. Protein sequence: CASSLGGSKYNEQFF.

This clonotype was seen at least ten times. The J gene is TRBJ2-2, the V gene TRBV20-1, with 8 bases matching TRBD2. V was clipped by 5 bases and J by 1 base; unmatched bases: 3. This CDR3 is 14 amino acids long. The germline V gene has CDR1 DFQATT and CDR2 SNEGSKA (reference sequence). CDR3 sequence reads: CSAVREGNTGELFF. In DNA form, the CDR3 reads TGCAGTGCTGTCCGGGAGGGGAACACCGGGGAGCTGTTTTTT.

Comments on this clonotype: With a much larger clone just one base away, this may be a read error. In nucleotides, the CDR3 is TGCAGCGTCAAATCGTGGACAGGGGGGTTGGGAAGCACAGATACGCAGTATTTT. Amino acid sequence: CSVKSWTGGLGSTDTQYF. The rearrangement uses TRBV29-1 and TRBJ2-3, with 10 nucleotides matching TRBD1. Germline-derived CDR1 and CDR2 are SQVTM and ANQGSEA. The length of the CDR3 is 18 residues. Trimming took 6 bases from V and 0 from J; bases not matched to a gene: 15.

CDR3 sequence: CASSTSGFLTGELFF. The CDR3 coding sequence is TGTGCCAGTAGCACTAGCGGTTTCTTAACCGGGGAGCTGTTTTTT. The chain joins TRBV19 to TRBJ2-2, with 8 bases that match TRBD2. CDR1 is LNHDA, CDR2 SQIVND, per germline (reference sequence). Losses at the gene ends were 6 bases for V and 5 bases for J; bases not matched to a gene: 8. There are 15 residues in the CDR3.

This clonotype was observed at least ten times. The chain links TRBV7-3 to TRBJ2-3; maybe TRBD2 (6 bases). The CDR3 sequence is 11 residues long. In germline, CDR1 is SGHTA, CDR2 FQGTGA. V dropped 11 bases and J dropped 6 bases, with 12 bases sitting between them. The CDR3 DNA is TGTGCCTCACCCGGGGGTGATACGCAGTATTTT. Its protein is CASPGGDTQYF.

This clonotype was seen at least ten times. The V call is TRBV5-1, the J call TRBJ2-2; tentatively, D is TRBD1 or TRBD2 (5 bases each). Germline CDR1 and CDR2: SGHRS and YFSETQ. With 6 bases removed from V and 1 base from J, the gap between germline ends came to 13 bases. The CDR3 has 15 residues. CDR3 sequence: CASMRGEMNTGELFF. For the CDR3, the DNA is TGCGCCAGCATGCGAGGGGAGATGAACACCGGGGAGCTGTTTTTT. The full variable domain, completed using reference TRBV5-1 and TRBJ2-2, is KAGVTQTPRYLIKTRGQQVTLSCSPISGHRSVSWYQQTPGQGLQFLFEYFSETQRNKGNFPGRFSGRQFSNSRSEMNVSTLELGDSALYLCASMRGEMNTGELFFGEGSRLTVL.

The rearrangement links TRBV20-1 to TRBJ2-2; D gene unclear. Germline assignment: CDR1 DFQATT and CDR2 SNEGSKA (reference sequence). Trimming left V 1 base short and J 4 bases short, with 7 bases between. This CDR3 has 13 residues. The CDR3 is CSARAPLTGELFF. The CDR3 nucleotides are TGCAGTGCTAGAGCCCCTCTCACCGGGGAGCTGTTTTTT.

The chain recombines TRBV4-1 with TRBJ1-1; D is possibly TRBD1 (5 bases). CDR1 is MGHRA and CDR2 is YSYEKL in the germline V gene. The CDR3 is made up of 16 amino acids. V was cut by 1 base and J by 0 bases, with 12 bases left in between. CDR3 loop: CASSQAQGILNTEAFF. The CDR3 coding sequence is TGCGCCAGCAGCCAAGCCCAGGGAATTTTGAACACTGAAGCTTTCTTT.

The table lists this clonotype with many counts. The chain is built from TRBV6-1 and TRBJ2-7; a weak D match, TRBD2 (7 bases). Germline V gene data show CDR1 as MNHNS and CDR2 as SASEGT. This CDR3 is 17 amino acids long. V was pared by 5 bases and J by 2 bases, with 22 bases between. This CDR3 is CASSRGRGGSSTYEQYF. CDR3 sequence (DNA): TGTGCCAGCAGTCGGGGCAGGGGAGGGTCATCGACCTACGAGCAGTACTTC.

The chain links TRBV7-2 to TRBJ2-7; 7 nucleotides align to TRBD2. Germline loops: CDR1 SGHTA, CDR2 FQGNSA. The V segment lost 5 bases and the J segment 4 bases; nucleotides outside the gene matches: 8. The CDR3 covers 14 residues. For the CDR3, the DNA is TGTGCCAGCAGCCGGGGAGGGCAGTTGTACGAGCAGTACTTC. This translates into CASSRGGQLYEQYF.

The chain carries TRBV5-1 and TRBJ2-5; 9 bases agree with TRBD2. The germline CDR1 and CDR2 sequences are SGHRS and YFSETQ. The CDR3 runs 15 residues. V lost 7 bases to trimming and J lost 1 base; unmatched junction nucleotides: 8. In DNA, the CDR3 is TGCGCCAGCGGAGTAGCGGGGGCCATCCAAGAGACCCAGTACTTC. This sequence encodes CASGVAGAIQETQYF.

This clonotype was seen a handful of times. The CDR3, as DNA: TGTGCCAGCAGCTTGGACTGGCTGGAGCAGTTCTTC. This encodes CASSLDWLEQFF. The chain carries TRBV7-9 and TRBJ2-1, with D tentatively TRBD2 (5 bases). The V end lost 3 bases, the J end lost 10 bases, and 10 bases lay between the germline ends. The CDR3 totals 12 residues. Germline values: CDR1 SEHNR, CDR2 FQNEAQ (reference sequence).

There are many counts of this clonotype. The V gene is TRBV4-2, the J gene TRBJ2-7; a weak D match, TRBD1 (6 bases). The CDR3 is 15 amino acids. Germline V lookup: CDR1 LGHNA, CDR2 YNFKEQ. Trimming took 2 bases from V and 3 from J, leaving 14 bases between them. Here the CDR3 DNA reads TGTGCCAGCAGCCAAACCGGGACACTTCTCTACGAGCAGTACTTC. It codes for CASSQTGTLLYEQYF.

This clonotype was seen repeatedly, ten times or more. The J gene is TRBJ1-1, the V gene TRBV20-1, with a possible D match to TRBD1 (6 bases). V was trimmed by 0 bases and J by 5 bases, leaving 7 bases between them. The CDR3 is 12 residues long. CDR1 is DFQATT and CDR2 is SNEGSKA in the germline V gene (reference sequence). The CDR3 loop reads CSAREGGTEAFF. The DNA for the CDR3 is TGCAGTGCTAGAGAAGGGGGAACTGAAGCTTTCTTT.